The present TCR beta chain was sequenced within a study of CD8+ T cells in alopecia areata. General study findings and limits: Resident alphabeta T-cell populations of normal skin are likewise subject to sequencing in scalp samples. In lesional scalp, particularly from alopecia totalis/universalis, clonality was higher than in normal scalp.

The germline CDR1 and CDR2 sequences are MNHEY and SMNVEV (reference sequence). CDR3 length: 13 amino acids. Once RNA had been extracted, it was reverse transcribed into cDNA to act as the sequencing template. TCRdb keeps only in-frame clones here, not all; method: immunoSEQ multiplex PCR. The sample carries more than 95,000 clones, 40% to 55% recorded once. Note on this clone: Antigen specificity is unknown. At one boundary the junction diverges from the germline segment, which might be a read error. Other DNA sequences within the sample encode an identical CDR3.

Material: NKG2D-low CD8+ T cells sorted from blood. The chain links TRBV27 to TRBJ2-5; either TRBD1 or TRBD2 may supply D (5 bases each). The receptor's source is a human donor with alopecia areata. The CDR3 DNA reads TGTGCCAGCAGTCCCACCGCGGCCGGGGCCCAATACTTC. Translating it yields CASSPTAAGAQYF.